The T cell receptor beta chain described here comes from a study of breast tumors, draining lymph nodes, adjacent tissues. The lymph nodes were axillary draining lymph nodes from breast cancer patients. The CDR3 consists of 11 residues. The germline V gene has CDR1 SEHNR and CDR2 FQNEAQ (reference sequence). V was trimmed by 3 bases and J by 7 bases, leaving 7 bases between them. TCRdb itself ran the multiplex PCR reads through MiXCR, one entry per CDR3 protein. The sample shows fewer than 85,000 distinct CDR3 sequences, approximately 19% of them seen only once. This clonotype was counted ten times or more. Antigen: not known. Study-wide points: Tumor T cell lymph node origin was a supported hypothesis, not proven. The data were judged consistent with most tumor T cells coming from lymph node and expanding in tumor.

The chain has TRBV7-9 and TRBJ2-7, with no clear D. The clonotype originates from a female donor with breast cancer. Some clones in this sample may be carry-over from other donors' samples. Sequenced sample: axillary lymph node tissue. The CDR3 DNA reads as TGTGCCAGCAGCTTCATGGGGGAGCAGTACTTC. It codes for CASSFMGEQYF.